Included here is one T cell receptor beta chain sequence, with context. Antigen: not known. 60 Vbeta and 13 Jbeta primers were used in PCR. The assay was immunoSEQ multiplex PCR, and TCRdb's table has in-frame clones only and misses some. The sample shows over 150,000 clones, 70% to 80% of them seen only once. The data stem from a study of cytomegalovirus exposure and HLA in healthy donors. Notes on the study in general: Cytomegalovirus-associated TCR beta chains were listed, numbering more than 150.

The CDR3 length is 15 residues. The J segment lost 4 bases and the V segment lost 2 bases, leaving 6 bases of the junction unmatched. CDR1 is MNHEY, CDR2 SVGAGI, per germline. The sequence came from a man aged 55 to 70 in good health and CMV-seronegative. This chain joins TRBV6-5 and TRBJ2-3, with 7 nucleotides matching TRBD2. Sequencing was carried out using PBMCs. In DNA, the CDR3 is TGTGCCAGCAGTTACACCGCGGGAGTTCCAGATACGCAGTATTTT. Protein product: CASSYTAGVPDTQYF.